This T cell receptor (beta chain) was retrieved from a study of blood T cells in healthy people across ages. Overall study findings and caveats: Reliance upon unsorted PBMCs precluded definitive naive versus antigen-experienced comparison.

The germline gives CDR1 MNHNY, CDR2 SVGAGI (reference sequence). Trimming removed 5 bases at V and 0 bases at J, with 13 bases between. The length of the CDR3 is 15 residues. PCR was performed a second time for about 6 to 11 cycles using a sample-barcoded 5' primer and a J-beta primer mix. One entry per CDR3 protein, called by TCRdb with MiXCR from the 5' RACE reads. The table includes around 1,500,000 distinct CDR3 sequences, 35% to 45% detected once. Details on this clonotype: Its antigen is still unknown.

The chain couples TRBV6-6 to TRBJ1-1; D unclear. The sequencing input was blood. This clonotype was sampled from a woman younger than 35 in good health. As DNA, the CDR3 is TGTGCCAGCAGTGGGGTCCAGGCCTTGAACACTGAAGCTTTCTTT. Protein sequence: CASSGVQALNTEAFF.